The clone carrying this TCR beta chain was seen repeatedly, ten times or more. The sample originates from a study of blood T cells in healthy people across ages. The authors ran a second PCR of 7 to 11 cycles using a sample-barcoded 5' primer and a J-beta primer mix. MiXCR, applied by TCRdb to the 5' RACE reads, yields one record per CDR3 protein. In the table there are 710,000 or so distinct CDR3 sequences, about 32% of which are singletons. CDR1 is SGHRS and CDR2 is YFSETQ in the germline V gene. V was clipped by 0 bases and J by 2 bases, with 13 bases between them. The CDR3 runs to 16 residues. The clonotype was recovered from a woman aged 80 or over in good health. The chain employs TRBV5-1 and TRBJ2-3; unclear D gene. The sample comprised blood. The CDR3 DNA sequence: TGCGCCAGCAGCTTGGCCAGCCAGGCGAACACAGATACGCAGTATTTT. Amino acids: CASSLASQANTDTQYF.